The present TCR beta chain was sequenced within a study of OX40 agonist ivuxolimab in advanced cancers. Trimming shortened V by 2 bases and J by 1 base, and 5 bases separated the two germline ends. This CDR3 is built from 13 residues. Germline V gene sequence: CDR1 MDHEN, CDR2 SYDVKM. TCRdb's copy holds only in-frame clones and misses some; the assay was immunoSEQ multiplex PCR. This sample has some 30,000 clones, with just under 90% found just once. The source of this sequence is an adult with an advanced solid tumor such as melanoma, head and neck, liver or kidney cancer. The sequencing used CD4+ or CD8+ T cells sorted from blood, collected in a trial of the OX40 agonist ivuxolimab. The chain links TRBV28 to TRBJ1-1; D ambiguous. CDR3 in DNA: TGTGCCAGCAGTTTACCCCAGAACACTGAAGCTTTCTTT. This encodes CASSLPQNTEAFF. The full variable domain, in which reference TRBV28 and TRBJ1-1 provide the parts outside the CDR3, is DVKVTQSSRYLVKRTGEKVFLECVQDMDHENMFWYRQDPGLGLRLIYFSYDVKMKEKGDIPEGYSVSREKKERFSLILESASTNQTSMYLCASSLPQNTEAFFGQGTRLTVV.